This T cell receptor beta chain was identified during a study of blood T cell repertoires in COVID-19. Study context: Italy, Spain and the United States were the sources of the convalescent and acute COVID-19 samples. T cells, B-cell-depleted T cells, or PBMCs supplied cDNA or gDNA.

Looked up from germline, CDR1 is MNHEY and CDR2 is SVGEGT. V lost 4 bases, J lost 2 bases, and 12 bases lay in between. CDR3 size: 15 residues. Methods used by the authors: Estimation of nucleated cell counts relied on the amplification of reference gene primers. TCRdb's table, derived via immunoSEQ multiplex PCR, lists solely in-frame clones and lacks some. V, J and clone size are taken as reported in that table, and D and trimming were inferred from the DNA itself. This repertoire shows fewer than 400,000 clones, about nine tenths found once; its top ten account for less than 2%. A Seattle source enrolled patients during active infection and followed them longitudinally. This clone has more than one count but fewer than ten.

The sequence was obtained from a woman aged 25 to 39 with COVID-19, enrolled during active disease. Sequenced material: peripheral blood. The V call is TRBV6-2 or TRBV6-3, the J call TRBJ2-1, with D tentatively TRBD2 (5 bases). CDR3 sequence (DNA): TGTGCCAGCAGTTCCAGCGGAGAGGCCTACAATGAGCAGTTCTTC. It translates to CASSSSGEAYNEQFF.